A selection of T cell receptor beta chains follows, all from one sample in a study of HIV-infected children after antiretroviral therapy interruption. Using its own MiXCR run on the 3' RACE reads, TCRdb lists one record per CDR3 protein. This table holds 40,000 to 55,000 distinct CDR3 sequences, approximately 4% found once. The specimen comprised CD45RA+ CD4+ T cells from PBMCs, pooled from several time points, sampled from a donor given antiretroviral therapy, either interrupted or continuous. The receptors come from a pool of human donors with HIV. Each CDR3 is given with its conserved first and last residue. Fields, in order: V gene, J gene, D gene, clone size, CDR3 protein, CDR3 DNA. A D gene is named only where the DNA matches it firmly. Where a row states a size, it is once, few, many or the class of an expanded clone; other rows omit it.

V: TRBV7-9
J: TRBJ2-7
D: NA
size: many
CDR3: CASSLGSTYEQYF
DNA: TGTGCCAGCAGCTTAGGCAGTACCTACGAGCAGTACTTC

V: TRBV7-3
J: TRBJ2-7
D: NA
size: NA
CDR3: CASSTTGSSYEQYF
DNA: TGTGCCAGCAGCACTACCGGCAGCTCCTACGAGCAGTACTTC

V: TRBV24-1
J: TRBJ1-3
D: NA
size: many
CDR3: CATYSGTVSYSGNTIYF
DNA: TGTGCCACCTACTCCGGGACCGTCTCTTACTCTGGAAACACCATATATTTT

V: TRBV18
J: TRBJ2-1
D: TRBD1
size: few
CDR3: CASSPGTGGSYNEQFF
DNA: TGTGCCAGCTCACCCGGGACAGGGGGCTCCTACAATGAGCAGTTCTTC

V: TRBV14
J: TRBJ2-1
D: NA
size: NA
CDR3: CASSQEIGGGSYNEQFF
DNA: TGTGCCAGCAGCCAAGAGATTGGAGGTGGGTCCTACAATGAGCAGTTCTTC

V: TRBV2
J: TRBJ2-7
D: TRBD1
size: many
CDR3: CASSTTGGEQYF
DNA: TGTGCCAGCAGTACGACAGGGGGCGAGCAGTACTTC

V: TRBV12-3/TRBV12-4
J: TRBJ1-1
D: NA
size: few
CDR3: CASSSDLIMNTEAFF
DNA: TGTGCCAGCAGTTCCGACCTGATCATGAACACTGAAGCTTTCTTT

V: TRBV5-8
J: TRBJ1-5
D: NA
size: many
CDR3: CASSFAVSSNQPQHF
DNA: TGTGCCAGCAGTTTCGCCGTGAGCAGCAATCAGCCCCAGCATTTT

V: TRBV10-3
J: TRBJ2-7
D: NA
size: NA
CDR3: CAIWTPLGEQYF
DNA: TGTGCCATCTGGACACCCCTCGGCGAGCAGTACTTC

V: TRBV27
J: TRBJ1-6
D: NA
size: many
CDR3: CASSLSFPRQGTSPLHF
DNA: TGTGCCAGCAGTTTATCATTCCCCAGGCAGGGGACTTCACCCCTCCACTTT

V: TRBV28
J: TRBJ1-1
D: NA
size: many
CDR3: CASSLTGRTEAFF
DNA: TGTGCCAGCAGTTTAACAGGGAGGACTGAAGCTTTCTTT

V: TRBV3-1
J: TRBJ1-1
D: TRBD1
size: medium-sized
CDR3: CASSPSTGANTEAFF
DNA: TGTGCCAGCAGCCCGTCGACAGGGGCGAACACTGAAGCTTTCTTT

V: TRBV28
J: TRBJ2-7
D: TRBD1
size: NA
CDR3: CASRRTGGLSYEQYF
DNA: TGTGCCAGCAGACGGACAGGGGGACTCTCCTACGAGCAGTACTTC

V: TRBV20-1
J: TRBJ2-4
D: NA
size: NA
CDR3: CSARNQPLAKNIQYF
DNA: TGCAGTGCTAGAAATCAGCCCTTAGCCAAAAACATTCAGTACTTC

V: TRBV7-2
J: TRBJ2-1
D: NA
size: many
CDR3: CASSLAKGLNEQFF
DNA: TGTGCCAGCAGCTTAGCGAAGGGCCTCAATGAGCAGTTCTTC

V: TRBV2
J: TRBJ2-2
D: TRBD1
size: many
CDR3: CASSSGTGVSTGELFF
DNA: TGTGCCAGCAGTTCCGGGACAGGGGTTTCCACCGGGGAGCTGTTTTTT

V: TRBV29-1
J: TRBJ1-1
D: NA
size: NA
CDR3: CSWVGEEAFF
DNA: TGCAGCTGGGTAGGGGAGGAAGCTTTCTTT

V: TRBV10-3
J: TRBJ2-1
D: TRBD2
size: many
CDR3: CAISPAGNNEQFF
DNA: TGTGCCATCAGTCCAGCGGGGAACAATGAGCAGTTCTTC

V: TRBV2
J: TRBJ1-2
D: NA
size: many
CDR3: CASSELGSYGYTF
DNA: TGTGCCAGCAGTGAACTGGGGTCCTATGGCTACACCTTC

V: TRBV7-3
J: TRBJ1-1
D: NA
size: few
CDR3: CASSPGRQGNTEAFF
DNA: TGTGCCAGCAGCCCGGGCCGGCAGGGGAACACTGAAGCTTTCTTT

V: TRBV28
J: TRBJ1-5
D: NA
size: many
CDR3: CASSLPQGQPQHF
DNA: TGTGCCAGCAGTTTACCCCAGGGACAGCCCCAGCATTTT

V: TRBV5-1
J: TRBJ2-7
D: NA
size: many
CDR3: CASSLEWGANYEQYF
DNA: TGCGCCAGCAGCTTGGAGTGGGGGGCGAACTACGAGCAGTACTTC

V: TRBV10-2
J: TRBJ1-1
D: NA
size: many
CDR3: CASSQGTEAFF
DNA: TGCGCCAGCAGCCAGGGCACTGAAGCTTTCTTT

V: TRBV20-1
J: TRBJ1-2
D: NA
size: NA
CDR3: CSARRDGYTF
DNA: TGCAGTGCTAGAAGAGATGGCTACACCTTC

V: TRBV6-6
J: TRBJ1-1
D: NA
size: many
CDR3: CASNMNTEAFF
DNA: TGTGCCAGCAACATGAACACTGAAGCTTTCTTT

V: TRBV28
J: TRBJ1-6
D: NA
size: few
CDR3: CASSYPTTGGGSPLHF
DNA: TGTGCCAGCAGTTACCCTACGACTGGAGGGGGTTCACCCCTCCACTTT

V: TRBV5-8
J: TRBJ1-1
D: NA
size: many
CDR3: CASSSPPMNTEAFF
DNA: TGTGCCAGCAGCTCGCCCCCTATGAACACTGAAGCTTTCTTT

V: TRBV14
J: TRBJ2-7
D: NA
size: many
CDR3: CASSPDRNSYEQYF
DNA: TGTGCCAGCAGCCCGGACAGAAACTCCTACGAGCAGTACTTC

V: TRBV25-1
J: TRBJ2-4
D: NA
size: many
CDR3: CASSEWERNIQYF
DNA: TGTGCCAGCAGTGAATGGGAGCGAAACATTCAGTACTTC

V: TRBV5-5
J: TRBJ2-1
D: TRBD2
size: many
CDR3: CASSLSHPAGSYNEQFF
DNA: TGTGCCAGCAGCTTAAGCCATCCAGCGGGGAGTTACAATGAGCAGTTCTTC

V: TRBV28
J: TRBJ2-7
D: TRBD1
size: few
CDR3: CASRPRTGRRSYEQYF
DNA: TGTGCCAGCAGACCAAGGACAGGGAGAAGATCCTACGAGCAGTACTTC

V: TRBV6-5
J: TRBJ2-7
D: NA
size: many
CDR3: CASSGGPYEQYF
DNA: TGTGCCAGCTCTGGAGGGCCCTACGAGCAGTACTTC

V: TRBV30
J: TRBJ2-7
D: NA
size: many
CDR3: CAWSKDWGSLNEQYF
DNA: TGTGCCTGGAGTAAGGATTGGGGCAGTCTTAACGAGCAGTACTTC

V: TRBV19
J: TRBJ2-1
D: NA
size: NA
CDR3: CASSIVAWQNEQFF
DNA: TGTGCCAGTAGTATAGTGGCGTGGCAGAATGAGCAGTTCTTC

V: TRBV28
J: TRBJ2-3
D: TRBD2
size: few
CDR3: CASSFWLAGAMRDTQYF
DNA: TGTGCCAGCAGTTTCTGGCTAGCGGGGGCCATGCGGGATACGCAGTATTTT

V: TRBV12-3/TRBV12-4
J: TRBJ1-6
D: TRBD1
size: many
CDR3: CASRPGQEAPLHF
DNA: TGTGCCAGCAGACCGGGACAGGAGGCACCCCTCCACTTT